This T cell receptor (beta chain) was identified in a study of blood T cells in healthy people across ages. Findings of the study overall: The study found TCR beta diversity correlated strongly with naive T cell percentage.

This clonotype was detected once. Antigen unknown. With a J-beta primer mix and a sample-barcoded 5' primer, a second PCR ran roughly 7 to 11 cycles. TCRdb re-analysed the 5' RACE reads in MiXCR, keeping a single row per CDR3 protein. The sample carries over 1,500,000 distinct CDR3 sequences, 35% to 50% recorded once. From germline, CDR1 is SGHRS and CDR2 YFSETQ. Between the trimmed V and J ends, which lost 4 bases and 4 bases, there was a span of 17 bases. This CDR3 is built from 15 residues. This TCR was recovered from a human donor in good health. The sample consisted of blood. V gene TRBV5-1 combines with J gene TRBJ1-1, with D possibly being TRBD1 (5 bases). Written as DNA, the CDR3 is TGCGCCAGCAGCCCTCTAGATGGGGGGTTCACTGAAGCTTTCTTT. Translation: CASSPLDGGFTEAFF.